Following are 2 T cell receptor beta chains from one sample sequenced in a study of neoadjuvant anti-PD-1 for oral cavity cancer. TCRdb keeps only in-frame clones here, not all; method: immunoSEQ multiplex PCR. The sample lists under 15,000 clones, roughly 71% seen once, with 2.5% to 3.5% in the top ten. Time point here: after neoadjuvant nivolumab, at surgical resection. Sequencing was performed on PBMCs, taken after nivolumab (anti-PD-1) treatment. These receptors were obtained from a person between 40 and 79 years old with oral cavity squamous cell carcinoma.

The chain has TRBV6-5 and TRBJ1-4; D remains unclear. This CDR3 has 11 residues. The V and J ends lost 5 bases and 7 bases respectively, with 5 bases between them. The germline gives CDR1 MNHEY, CDR2 SVGAGI. The CDR3 nucleotides read TGTGCCAGCAGTGTTCGTGAAAAACTGTTTTTT. Translation gives CASSVREKLFF.

This clone was found a few times. This chain joins TRBV25-1 and TRBJ2-3; D call uncertain. V was pared by 1 base and J by 0 bases, with 8 bases between. Germline lookup yields CDR1 MGHDK and CDR2 SYGVNS. The CDR3 runs to 15 residues. CDR3 DNA sequence: TGTGCCAGCAGTGAATTCGCCCTGAGCACAGATACGCAGTATTTT. Translated: CASSEFALSTDTQYF.